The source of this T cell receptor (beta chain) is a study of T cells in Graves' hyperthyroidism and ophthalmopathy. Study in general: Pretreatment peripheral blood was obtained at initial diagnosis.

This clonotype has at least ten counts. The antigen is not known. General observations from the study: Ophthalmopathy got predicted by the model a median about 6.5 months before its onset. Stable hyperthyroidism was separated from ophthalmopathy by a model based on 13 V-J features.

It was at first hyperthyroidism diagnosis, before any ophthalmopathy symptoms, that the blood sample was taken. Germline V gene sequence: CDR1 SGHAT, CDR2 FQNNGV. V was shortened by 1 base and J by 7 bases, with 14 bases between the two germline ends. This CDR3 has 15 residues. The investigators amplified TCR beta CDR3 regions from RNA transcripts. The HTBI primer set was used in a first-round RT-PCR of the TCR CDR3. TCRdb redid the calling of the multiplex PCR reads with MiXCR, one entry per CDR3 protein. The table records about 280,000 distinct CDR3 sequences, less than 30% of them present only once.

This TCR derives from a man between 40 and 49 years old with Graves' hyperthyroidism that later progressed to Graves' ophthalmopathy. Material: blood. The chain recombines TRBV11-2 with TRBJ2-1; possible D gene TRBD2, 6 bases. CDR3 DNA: TGTGCCAGCAGCTTAGGATTCAGGGCGGGGAATGAGCAGTTCTTC. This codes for CASSLGFRAGNEQFF.